This T cell receptor (beta chain) stems from a study of CD8 T cells in ankylosing spondylitis. Details on this clonotype: The antigen remains unidentified.

Germline V gene lookup returns CDR1 KGHDR and CDR2 SFDVKD. The ends lost 3 bases at V and 5 bases at J; junction bases unmatched: 11. The length of the CDR3 is 18 residues. Study-wide points: Disease-linked clones reportedly showed significant enrichment in matched ankylosing spondylitis synovial fluid. In the blood and synovial fluid of reactive arthritis, some motif variants had been previously reported.

With molecular barcodes, quantitative 5'-RACE was used to make the TCR beta libraries. A single record per CDR3 protein comes from TCRdb applying MiXCR to the 5' RACE reads. The table shows about 110,000 distinct CDR3 sequences, with around 24% occurring only once. The sequence was obtained from a male donor with ankylosing spondylitis. Input material: synovial fluid, either unsorted or a sorted T cell fraction (not recorded which). The chain is built from TRBV24-1 and TRBJ2-2, with TRBD2 matching over 10 bases. The CDR3 region is CATSDQASGSTYTGELFF. The CDR3 DNA is TGTGCCACCAGTGATCAGGCTAGCGGGAGTACGTATACCGGGGAGCTGTTTTTT.